This note documents a single TCR beta chain sequence. This table comes from immunoSEQ multiplex PCR, and its TCRdb copy is limited to in-frame clones, with some not included. The sample records roughly 2.6 million clones, more than 90% being singletons. The sample originates from a study of shared clonotypes between healthy human individuals. There are 10 residues in the CDR3. V gave up 7 bases and J gave up 6 bases, with 6 bases separating them. The germline CDR1 and CDR2 sequences are SNHLY and FYNNEI. What was sequenced was naive CD4+ T cells sorted from blood. This sample's subset: CD45RA+ positively selected. V usage is TRBV2 and J usage is TRBJ2-5; D is uncertain. The clonotype comes from a man aged 18 to 35 in good health. The CDR3 DNA reads TGTGCCAGCACCTCAAAGACCCAGTACTTC. Residues: CASTSKTQYF.